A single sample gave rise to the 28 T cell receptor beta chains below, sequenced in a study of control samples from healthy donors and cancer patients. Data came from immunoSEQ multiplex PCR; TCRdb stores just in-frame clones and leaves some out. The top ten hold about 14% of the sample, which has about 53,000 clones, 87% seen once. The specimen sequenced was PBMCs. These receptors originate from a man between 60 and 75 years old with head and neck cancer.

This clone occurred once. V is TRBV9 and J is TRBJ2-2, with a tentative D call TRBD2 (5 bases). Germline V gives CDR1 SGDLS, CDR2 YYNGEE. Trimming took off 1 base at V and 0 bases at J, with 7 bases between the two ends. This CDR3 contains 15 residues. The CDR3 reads CASSVRTSNTGELFF. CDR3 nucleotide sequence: TGTGCCAGCAGCGTAAGGACTTCGAACACCGGGGAGCTGTTTTTT.

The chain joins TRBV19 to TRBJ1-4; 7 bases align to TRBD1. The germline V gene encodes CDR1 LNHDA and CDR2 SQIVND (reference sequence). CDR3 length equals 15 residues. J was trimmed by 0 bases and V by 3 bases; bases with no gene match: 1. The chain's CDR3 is CASSITGATNEKLFF. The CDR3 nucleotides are TGTGCCAGTAGTATCACAGGGGCAACTAATGAAAAACTGTTTTTT. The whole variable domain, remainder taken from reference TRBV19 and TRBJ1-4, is DGGITQSPKYLFRKEGQNVTLSCEQNLNHDAMYWYRQDPGQGLRLIYYSQIVNDFQKGDIAEGYSVSREKKESFPLTVTSAQKNPTAFYLCASSITGATNEKLFFGSGTQLSVL.

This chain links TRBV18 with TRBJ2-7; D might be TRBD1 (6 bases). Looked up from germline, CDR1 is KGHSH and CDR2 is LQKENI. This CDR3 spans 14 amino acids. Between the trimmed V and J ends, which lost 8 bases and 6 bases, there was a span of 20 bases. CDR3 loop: CASPRGWGRTEQYF. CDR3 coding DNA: TGTGCCAGCCCACGCGGTTGGGGGCGGACCGAGCAGTACTTC.

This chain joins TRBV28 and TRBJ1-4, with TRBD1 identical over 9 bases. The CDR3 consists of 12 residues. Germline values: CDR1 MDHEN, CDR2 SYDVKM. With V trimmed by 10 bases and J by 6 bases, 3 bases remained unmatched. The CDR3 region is CATDRGDEKLFF. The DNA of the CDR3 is TGTGCCACCGACAGGGGGGATGAAAAACTGTTTTTT.

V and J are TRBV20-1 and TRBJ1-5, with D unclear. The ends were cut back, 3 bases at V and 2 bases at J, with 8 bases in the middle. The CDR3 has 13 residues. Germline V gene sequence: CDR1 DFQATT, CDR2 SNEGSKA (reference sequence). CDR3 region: CSASGSGNQPQHF. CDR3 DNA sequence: TGCAGTGCTAGTGGGTCCGGCAATCAGCCCCAGCATTTT.

CDR3 sequence (DNA): TGTGCCTGGAGTGTAGGATGGTTCGGGGGGCCGATCTACAATGAGCAGTTCTTC. Translated, it gives CAWSVGWFGGPIYNEQFF. The chain uses TRBV30 and TRBJ2-1; maybe TRBD2 (7 bases). The germline V gene encodes CDR1 GTSNPN and CDR2 SVGIG (reference sequence). The CDR3 has 18 residues. V was pared by 0 bases and J by 3 bases, with 21 bases between.

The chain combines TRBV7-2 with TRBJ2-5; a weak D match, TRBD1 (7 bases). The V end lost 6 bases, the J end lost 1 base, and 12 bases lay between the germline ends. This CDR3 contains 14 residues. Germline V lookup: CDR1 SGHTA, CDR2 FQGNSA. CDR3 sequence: CASRRDSLQETQYF. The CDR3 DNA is TGTGCCAGCAGGCGGGACAGCCTCCAAGAGACCCAGTACTTC.

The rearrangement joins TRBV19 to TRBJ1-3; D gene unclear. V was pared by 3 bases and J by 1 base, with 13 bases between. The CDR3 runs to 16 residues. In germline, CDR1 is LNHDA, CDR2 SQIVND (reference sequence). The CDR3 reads CASSISAGPSGNTIYF. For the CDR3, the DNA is TGTGCCAGTAGTATCTCCGCCGGTCCGTCTGGAAACACCATATATTTT.

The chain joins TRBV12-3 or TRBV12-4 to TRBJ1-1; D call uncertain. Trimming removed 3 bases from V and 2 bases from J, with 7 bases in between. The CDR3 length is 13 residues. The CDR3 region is CASSLNTNTEAFF. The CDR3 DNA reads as TGTGCCAGCAGTTTGAACACCAACACTGAAGCTTTCTTT.

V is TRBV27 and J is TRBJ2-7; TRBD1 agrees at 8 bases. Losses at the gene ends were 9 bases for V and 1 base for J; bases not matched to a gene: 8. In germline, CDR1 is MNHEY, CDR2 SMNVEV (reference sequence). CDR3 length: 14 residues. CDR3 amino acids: CARGPGQVSYEQYF. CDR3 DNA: TGTGCCAGGGGGCCGGGACAGGTATCCTACGAGCAGTACTTC.

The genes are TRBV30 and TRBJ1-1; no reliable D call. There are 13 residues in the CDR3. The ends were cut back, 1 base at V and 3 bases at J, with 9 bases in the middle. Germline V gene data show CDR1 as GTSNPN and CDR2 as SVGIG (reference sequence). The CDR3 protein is CAWSGLYDTEAFF. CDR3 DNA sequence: TGTGCCTGGAGTGGATTATATGACACTGAAGCTTTCTTT.

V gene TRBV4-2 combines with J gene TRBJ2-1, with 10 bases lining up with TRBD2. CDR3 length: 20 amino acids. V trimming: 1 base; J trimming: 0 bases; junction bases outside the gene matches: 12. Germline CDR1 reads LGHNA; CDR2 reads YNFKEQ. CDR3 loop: CASSQARASGGLSSYNEQFF. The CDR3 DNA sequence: TGTGCCAGCAGCCAAGCACGAGCTAGCGGGGGCCTCAGCTCCTACAATGAGCAGTTCTTC.

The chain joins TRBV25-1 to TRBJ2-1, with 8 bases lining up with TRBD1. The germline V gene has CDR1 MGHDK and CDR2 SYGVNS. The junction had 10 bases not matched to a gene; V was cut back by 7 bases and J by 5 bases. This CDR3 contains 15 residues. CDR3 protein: CASTRGQGWDNEQFF. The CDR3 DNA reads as TGTGCCAGCACCAGAGGACAGGGCTGGGACAATGAGCAGTTCTTC.

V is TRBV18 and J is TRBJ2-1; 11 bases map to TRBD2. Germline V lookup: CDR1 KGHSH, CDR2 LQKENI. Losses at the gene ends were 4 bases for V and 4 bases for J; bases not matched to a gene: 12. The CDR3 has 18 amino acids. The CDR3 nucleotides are TGTGCCAGCTCACTAAGTCGGACGGGACTAGCGGTTTACAATGAGCAGTTCTTC. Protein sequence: CASSLSRTGLAVYNEQFF.

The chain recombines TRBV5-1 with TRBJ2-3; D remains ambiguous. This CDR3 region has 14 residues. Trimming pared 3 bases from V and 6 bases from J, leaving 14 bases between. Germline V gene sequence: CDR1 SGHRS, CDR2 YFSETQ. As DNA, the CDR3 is TGCGCCAGCAGCTCCGGACCTCCAAGGGATACGCAGTATTTT. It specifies CASSSGPPRDTQYF.

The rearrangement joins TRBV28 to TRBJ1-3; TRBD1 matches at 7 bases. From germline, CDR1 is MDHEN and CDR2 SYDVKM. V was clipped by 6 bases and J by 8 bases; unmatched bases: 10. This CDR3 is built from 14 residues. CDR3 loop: CASRSPGQLYTIYF. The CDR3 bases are TGTGCCAGCAGGTCCCCGGGACAGCTCTACACCATATATTTT.

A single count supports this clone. CDR3 nucleotides: TGCGCCAGCAGGAGGACGGCTAATGAAAAACTGTTTTTT. This sequence encodes CASRRTANEKLFF. The chain joins TRBV5-1 to TRBJ1-4; D gene ambiguous. Trimming cost V 5 bases and J 3 bases, with 8 bases left between them. Germline V gives CDR1 SGHRS, CDR2 YFSETQ. The CDR3 has 13 amino acids.

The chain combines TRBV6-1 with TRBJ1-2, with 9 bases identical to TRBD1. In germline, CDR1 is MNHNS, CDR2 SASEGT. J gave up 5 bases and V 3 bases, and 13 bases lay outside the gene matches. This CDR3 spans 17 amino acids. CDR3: CASSDQAPKTGGYGYTF. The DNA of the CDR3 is TGTGCCAGCAGTGATCAGGCCCCAAAGACAGGGGGTTATGGCTACACCTTC.

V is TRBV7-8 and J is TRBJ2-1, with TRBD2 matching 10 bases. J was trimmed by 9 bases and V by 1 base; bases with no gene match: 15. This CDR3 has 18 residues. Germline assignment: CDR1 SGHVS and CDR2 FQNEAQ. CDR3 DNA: TGTGCCAGCAGCTTAGTCGTACTAGCGGGATCTAAGAGCAGTGAGCAGTTCTTC. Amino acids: CASSLVVLAGSKSSEQFF.

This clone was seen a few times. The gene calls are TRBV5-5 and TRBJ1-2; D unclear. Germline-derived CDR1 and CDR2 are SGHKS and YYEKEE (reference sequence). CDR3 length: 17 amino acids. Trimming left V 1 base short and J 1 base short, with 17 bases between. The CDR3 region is CASSLFLLSGFNYGYTF. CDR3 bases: TGTGCCAGCAGCTTGTTTTTACTCTCGGGATTTAACTATGGCTACACCTTC.

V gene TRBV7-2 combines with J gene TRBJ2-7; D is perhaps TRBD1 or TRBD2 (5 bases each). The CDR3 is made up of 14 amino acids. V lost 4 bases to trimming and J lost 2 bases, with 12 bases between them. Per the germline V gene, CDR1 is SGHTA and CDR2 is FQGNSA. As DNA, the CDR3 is TGTGCCAGCAGCTCGACGACAGCGGCCTACGAGCAGTACTTC. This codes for CASSSTTAAYEQYF.

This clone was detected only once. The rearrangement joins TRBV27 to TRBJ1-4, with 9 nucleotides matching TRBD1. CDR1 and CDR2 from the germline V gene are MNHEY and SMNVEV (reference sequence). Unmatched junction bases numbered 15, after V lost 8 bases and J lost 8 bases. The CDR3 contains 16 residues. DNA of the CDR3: TGTGCCAGCGGGGGGCCCCGGGGGGACAGGGCGGAAAAACTGTTTTTT. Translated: CASGGPRGDRAEKLFF.

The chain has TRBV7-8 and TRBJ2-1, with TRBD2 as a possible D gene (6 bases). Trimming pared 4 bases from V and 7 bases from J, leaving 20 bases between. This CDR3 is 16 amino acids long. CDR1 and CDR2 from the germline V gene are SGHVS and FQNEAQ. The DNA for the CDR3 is TGTGCCAGCAGCTCCCTCCCTGGCCCCCGGGGGAATGAGCAGTTCTTC. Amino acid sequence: CASSSLPGPRGNEQFF.

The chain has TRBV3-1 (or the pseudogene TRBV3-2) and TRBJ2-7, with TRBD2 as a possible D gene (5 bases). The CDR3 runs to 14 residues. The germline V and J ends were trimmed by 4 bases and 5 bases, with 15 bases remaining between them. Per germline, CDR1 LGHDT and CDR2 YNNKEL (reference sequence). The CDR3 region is CASSPGELRDEQYF. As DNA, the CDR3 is TGTGCCAGCAGCCCCGGGGAGCTTCGGGACGAGCAGTACTTC.

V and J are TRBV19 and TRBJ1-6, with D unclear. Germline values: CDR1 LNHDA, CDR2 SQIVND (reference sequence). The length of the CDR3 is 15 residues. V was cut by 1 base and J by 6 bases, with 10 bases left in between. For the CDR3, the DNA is TGTGCCAGTAGTATAGCTGGGCAGTTTAATTCACCCCTCCACTTT. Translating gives CASSIAGQFNSPLHF.

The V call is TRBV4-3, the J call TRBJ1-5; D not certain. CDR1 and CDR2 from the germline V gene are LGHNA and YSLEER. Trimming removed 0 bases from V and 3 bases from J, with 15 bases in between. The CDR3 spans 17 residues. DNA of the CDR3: TGCGCCAGCAGCCAAGATTATTACGCTAACTACAATCAGCCCCAGCATTTT. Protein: CASSQDYYANYNQPQHF.

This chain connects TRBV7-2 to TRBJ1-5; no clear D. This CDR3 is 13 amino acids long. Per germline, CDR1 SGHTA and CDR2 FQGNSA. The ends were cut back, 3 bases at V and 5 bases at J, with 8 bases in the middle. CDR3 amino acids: CASSLWEDQPQHF. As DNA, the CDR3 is TGTGCCAGCAGCTTGTGGGAGGATCAGCCCCAGCATTTT.

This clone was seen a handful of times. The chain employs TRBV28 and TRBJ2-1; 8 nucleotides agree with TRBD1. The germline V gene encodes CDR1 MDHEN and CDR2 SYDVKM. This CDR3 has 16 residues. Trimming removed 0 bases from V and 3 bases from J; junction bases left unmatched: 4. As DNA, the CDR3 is TGTGCCAGCAGTTTATGGAGGACAGGGCTCTACAATGAGCAGTTCTTC. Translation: CASSLWRTGLYNEQFF.